This T cell receptor (beta chain) is from a study of blood T cell repertoires in COVID-19. Germline V lookup: CDR1 LNHDA, CDR2 SQIVND (reference sequence). CDR3 length: 15 amino acids. The J segment lost 4 bases and the V segment lost 5 bases, leaving 9 bases of the junction unmatched. Data came from immunoSEQ multiplex PCR; TCRdb stores just in-frame clones and leaves some out. The table lists 200,000 to 250,000 clones, 82% of them singletons. Sequenced input: peripheral blood. This TCR came from a woman aged 40 to 55 with acute or convalescent COVID-19. The J gene is TRBJ1-1, the V gene TRBV19; 8 bases map to TRBD1. The CDR3 sequence: CASSPLGQEGTEAFF. The CDR3 coding sequence is TGTGCCAGTAGTCCCCTGGGACAGGAGGGCACTGAAGCTTTCTTT.